The T cell receptor (beta chain) under discussion was sequenced for a study of a mutant IDH1 vaccine in newly diagnosed glioma. Time point denoted: week 23, last vaccination. Doses comprised 300 ug of mutant IDH1 20-mer peptide each, plus topical imiquimod. Profiling relied on immunoSEQ multiplex PCR, and the TCRdb table lists in-frame clones only, not all of them. The sample consists of tens of thousands of clones, 80% to 90% of them appearing once. On this clone itself: Its antigen is not identified.

This clonotype was obtained from a man aged 25 to 40 with glioma. Sequenced material: PBMCs, taken from a glioma patient whose treatment included an IDH1 peptide vaccine.

CDR3 bases: TGTGCCAGCAGTGAAGCAACAGGGTTGAGGACCGGGGAGCTGTTTTTT. Translating gives CASSEATGLRTGELFF. The chain combines TRBV25-1 with TRBJ2-2; D is perhaps TRBD1 (6 bases). Per germline, CDR1 MGHDK and CDR2 SYGVNS. The CDR3 length is 16 residues. Trimming cost V 2 bases and J 5 bases, with 15 bases left between them.